The clone carrying this T cell receptor beta chain was counted ten times or more. Its target is unknown. This specimen belongs to a study of regulatory T cells in long-lasting Graves disease. Time point indicated: newly diagnosed GD, antithyroid drugs for less than 3 months. With RNA extracted from PBMCs as input, the TCR library was made. Study findings and constraints: Only a small sample size was used, which may have cut accuracy. TCR diversity was lower in persistent Graves' patients than in newly diagnosed ones.

Arm-PCR of CDR3 regions with iRepertoire HTBI primers generated TCR beta libraries. Via MiXCR, TCRdb re-called the multiplex PCR reads, giving one row per CDR3 protein. Among approximately 400,000 distinct CDR3 sequences listed, around 15% were seen once. Sequenced material: peripheral blood mononuclear cells (PBMCs), taken at new diagnosis, from a patient treated with antithyroid drugs. This TCR was recovered from a female donor with Graves disease.

CDR3 in DNA: TGTGCCACCAGTGATTCCTCAGGCTCCGGATTGACTTTCTTT. Amino acid sequence: CATSDSSGSGLTFF. The chain recombines TRBV24-1 with TRBJ1-1; no definite D call. The CDR3 consists of 14 residues. The ends were cut back, 2 bases at V and 12 bases at J, with 18 bases in the middle. From germline, CDR1 is KGHDR and CDR2 SFDVKD.